These 16 T cell receptor beta chains were all obtained from the same sample, sequenced in a study of blood T cell repertoires in COVID-19. Profiling relied on immunoSEQ multiplex PCR, and the TCRdb table lists in-frame clones only, not all of them. The data contain roughly 250,000 clones, about 83% of them singletons. The sample consisted of peripheral blood. These receptors were taken from a woman in her 50s with acute or convalescent COVID-19.

The V call is TRBV19, the J call TRBJ1-2, with 9 bases fitting TRBD1. Per germline, CDR1 LNHDA and CDR2 SQIVND (reference sequence). V was clipped by 5 bases and J by 8 bases; unmatched bases: 9. CDR3 size: 14 residues. The CDR3 spells CASSPRTGEEGYTF. The CDR3 bases are TGTGCCAGTAGTCCAAGGACAGGGGAAGAGGGCTACACCTTC.

The V call is TRBV5-6, the J call TRBJ1-3; 8 nucleotides line up with TRBD1. The CDR3 has 13 residues. The V segment lost 5 bases and the J segment 7 bases; nucleotides outside the gene matches: 5. Germline CDR1 and CDR2: SGHDT and YYEEEE. The CDR3 bases are TGTGCCAGCAGTCGGACAGGGTGGAACACCATATATTTT. Residues: CASSRTGWNTIYF.

This clone has only one observation. The CDR3 spells CASSSTGEGNTIYF. In nucleotides, the CDR3 is TGTGCCAGCAGTTCGACAGGGGAAGGAAACACCATATATTTT. The V and J genes are TRBV7-9 and TRBJ1-3, with 8 bases fitting TRBD1. V trimming: 6 bases; J trimming: 4 bases; junction bases outside the gene matches: 5. Germline assignment: CDR1 SEHNR and CDR2 FQNEAQ (reference sequence). The CDR3 has 14 amino acids. Full variable domain (missing parts from reference TRBV7-9 and TRBJ1-3): DTGVSQNPRHKITKRGQNVTFRCDPISEHNRLYWYRQTLGQGPEFLTYFQNEAQLEKSRLLSDRFSAERPKGSFSTLEIQRTEQGDSAMYLCASSSTGEGNTIYFGEGSWLTVV.

V usage is TRBV6-5 and J usage is TRBJ2-3; D gene uncertain. V lost 6 bases and J 0 bases, leaving 7 bases between the germline ends. Germline V gene lookup returns CDR1 MNHEY and CDR2 SVGAGI. The length of the CDR3 is 13 residues. CDR3 loop: CASSRSSTDTQYF. For the CDR3, the DNA is TGTGCCAGCAGCAGGTCTAGCACAGATACGCAGTATTTT.

For the CDR3, the DNA is TGTGCCAGCAGCTTAGCACTGCGCACCGGGGAGCTGTTTTTT. Protein product: CASSLALRTGELFF. The chain recombines TRBV11-3 with TRBJ2-2; unclear D gene. Germline assignment: CDR1 SGHNT and CDR2 YENEEA. CDR3 size: 14 residues. Trimming left V 1 base short and J 4 bases short, with 7 bases between.

The sample holds one count of this clone. The V and J genes are TRBV7-2 and TRBJ2-5; 9 bases align to TRBD2. This CDR3 comprises 15 residues. Germline-derived CDR1 and CDR2 are SGHTA and FQGNSA. V lost 5 bases and J lost 2; bases outside the gene matches: 6. The CDR3, as DNA: TGTGCCAGCAGCCTTCCGCGGGGGGGTCAAGAGACCCAGTACTTC. This gives the protein CASSLPRGGQETQYF.

The chain employs TRBV28 and TRBJ1-5, with D unclear. CDR3 length equals 15 residues. Per the germline V gene, CDR1 is MDHEN and CDR2 is SYDVKM. The V end was cut by 6 bases, the J end by 3 bases, with 15 bases between. CDR3 in DNA: TGTGCCAGCAGACAAGAGAGAGGGTACAATCAGCCCCAGCATTTT. Protein sequence: CASRQERGYNQPQHF.

The genes are TRBV2 and TRBJ1-2, with TRBD1 as a possible D gene (5 bases). The CDR3 is made up of 14 amino acids. The V and J ends lost 4 bases and 7 bases respectively, with 16 bases between them. Germline V gene lookup returns CDR1 SNHLY and CDR2 FYNNEI. For the CDR3, the DNA is TGTGCCAGCAGTGGGACCAAGGGGTACTCTGGCTACACCTTC. Amino acids: CASSGTKGYSGYTF.

The V call is TRBV24-1, the J call TRBJ1-2; the match to TRBD1 covers 10 bases. Germline assignment: CDR1 KGHDR and CDR2 SFDVKD. After removal of 7 bases from V and 4 bases from J, the junction contained 5 bases not matched to a gene. The CDR3 loop spans 14 amino acids. The CDR3 sequence is CATSGTGETYGYTF. The DNA of the CDR3 is TGTGCCACCAGCGGGACAGGGGAAACCTATGGCTACACCTTC.

The chain couples TRBV5-4 to TRBJ1-3; tentative D call: TRBD1 (6 bases). This CDR3 contains 16 residues. Trimming shortened V by 3 bases and J by 0 bases, and 13 bases separated the two germline ends. Germline CDR1 SGHNT, CDR2 YYREEE (reference sequence). The chain's CDR3 is CASSSADRISGNTIYF. The CDR3 DNA is TGTGCCAGCAGCTCAGCCGACAGGATCTCTGGAAACACCATATATTTT.

This sequence joins TRBV7-2 and TRBJ2-1; D is unresolved. Trimming left V 5 bases short and J 0 bases short, with 8 bases between. CDR1 is SGHTA and CDR2 is FQGNSA in the germline V gene. This CDR3 region has 14 residues. CDR3 DNA: TGTGCCAGCAGCACACAGACCTCCTACAATGAGCAGTTCTTC. Its protein product is CASSTQTSYNEQFF.

This sequence joins TRBV3-1 (or the pseudogene TRBV3-2) and TRBJ1-2; tentative D call: TRBD1 (6 bases). Trimming cost V 5 bases and J 3 bases, with 10 bases left between them. Germline CDR1 and CDR2: LGHDT and YNNKEL (reference sequence). The CDR3 loop spans 13 amino acids. This chain's CDR3 is CASSTRQDYGYTF. DNA of the CDR3: TGTGCCAGCAGCACCCGACAGGACTATGGCTACACCTTC.

The chain joins TRBV6-1 to TRBJ1-1; perhaps TRBD1 as D (6 bases). V shed 4 bases and J shed 0 bases, with 15 bases lying between them. Germline-derived CDR1 and CDR2 are MNHNS and SASEGT. The CDR3 spans 16 residues. CDR3 sequence reads: CASSAGTFVMNTEAFF. The DNA for the CDR3 is TGTGCCAGCAGTGCCGGGACATTTGTCATGAACACTGAAGCTTTCTTT.

The genes are TRBV27 and TRBJ1-5; D perhaps matches TRBD1 (5 bases). Trimming took 1 base from V and 4 from J, leaving 11 bases between them. Germline V CDR1 and CDR2: MNHEY, SMNVEV (reference sequence). This CDR3 comprises 15 residues. This chain's CDR3 is CASSLWLGGNQPQHF. Here the CDR3 DNA reads TGTGCCAGCAGTTTATGGCTTGGGGGGAATCAGCCCCAGCATTTT.

The CDR3, as DNA: TGTGCCAGCAGTGACAGGGGCACGTGGGAGACCCAGTACTTC. Protein product: CASSDRGTWETQYF. The chain carries TRBV6-2 or TRBV6-3 and TRBJ2-5; 8 nucleotides agree with TRBD1. The germline CDR1 and CDR2 sequences are MNHEY and SVGEGT. CDR3 size: 14 residues. Trimming removed 5 bases from V and 5 bases from J; junction bases left unmatched: 7.

This chain uses TRBV5-1 with TRBJ1-4; D remains ambiguous. From germline, CDR1 is SGHRS and CDR2 YFSETQ. There are 15 residues in the CDR3. The ends were cut back, 2 bases at V and 1 base at J, with 9 bases in the middle. The CDR3: CASSLSPRTNEKLFF. The CDR3 nucleotides read TGCGCCAGCAGCTTAAGCCCTAGAACTAATGAAAAACTGTTTTTT.